This T cell receptor beta chain was recorded in a study of T cell responses to AZD1222 COVID-19 vaccine. Analysis merged second doses at about 4 or about 12 weeks. The table came from immunoSEQ multiplex PCR; TCRdb's copy has only in-frame clones and leaves some out. In the table there are approximately 150,000 clones, about nine tenths of which are singletons. This clone was recorded a few times. Its antigen is not identified. Trimming left V 5 bases short and J 1 base short, with 8 bases between. Per the germline V gene, CDR1 is MDHEN and CDR2 is SYDVKM. The length of the CDR3 is 13 residues. General study points: When two AZD1222 doses had been given, Spike-specific TCR breadth and depth rose. The study sampled repertoires only after the peak T cell response.

This clonotype originated in an adult who received the AZD1222 COVID-19 vaccine. Sequenced here: peripheral blood, sampled 28 days after the second AZD1222 dose. V and J are TRBV28 and TRBJ1-2; weak D call: TRBD1 (5 bases). As DNA, the CDR3 is TGTGCCAGCAGTCTACAGGTTAACTATGGCTACACCTTC. Its translation: CASSLQVNYGYTF.